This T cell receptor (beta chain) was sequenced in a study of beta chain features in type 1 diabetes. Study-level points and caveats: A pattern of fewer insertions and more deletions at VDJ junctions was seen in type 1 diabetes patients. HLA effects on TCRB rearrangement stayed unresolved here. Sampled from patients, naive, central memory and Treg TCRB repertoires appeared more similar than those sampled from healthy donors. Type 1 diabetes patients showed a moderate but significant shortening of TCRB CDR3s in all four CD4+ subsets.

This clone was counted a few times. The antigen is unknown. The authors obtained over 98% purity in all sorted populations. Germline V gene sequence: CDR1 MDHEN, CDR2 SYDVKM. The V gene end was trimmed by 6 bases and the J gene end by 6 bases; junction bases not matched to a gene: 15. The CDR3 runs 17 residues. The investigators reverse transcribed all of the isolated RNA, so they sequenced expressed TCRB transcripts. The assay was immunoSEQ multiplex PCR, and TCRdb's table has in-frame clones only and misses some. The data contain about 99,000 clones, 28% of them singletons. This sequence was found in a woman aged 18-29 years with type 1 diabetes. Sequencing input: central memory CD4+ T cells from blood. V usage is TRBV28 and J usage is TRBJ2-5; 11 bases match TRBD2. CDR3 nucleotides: TGTGCCAGCAGCTCTAGCGGGAGGAGGACGGGGGGCAAGACCCAGTACTTC. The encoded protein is CASSSSGRRTGGKTQYF.